Listed below are T cell receptor beta chains from one sample, sequenced in a study of patients and donors after allogeneic stem cell transplantation. Via MiXCR, TCRdb re-called the RT-PCR reads, giving one row per CDR3 protein. The sample has more than 150,000 distinct CDR3 sequences; 24% are singletons. Sequenced sample: blood, either unsorted or a sorted T cell fraction (not recorded which). The receptors originated from a human donor who was either an allogeneic HSCT recipient or a stem cell or donor lymphocyte infusion donor (not recorded which). It is not recorded whose cells these are; they may come from a transplant donor. Both conserved end residues are part of each CDR3. The order of the fields is V gene, CDR3 protein.

V gene: TRBV20-1
CDR3 protein: CSARDSAKGYEQYF

V gene: TRBV20-1
CDR3 protein: CSARERTGRREWAYEQYF

V gene: TRBV20-1
CDR3 protein: CSAKLRDSVTDTQYF

V gene: TRBV20-1
CDR3 protein: CSAPLRTRDNEQFF

V gene: TRBV6-2/TRBV6-3
CDR3 protein: CASSYAQGSSSYNEQFF

V gene: TRBV29-1
CDR3 protein: CSVWADGQGTEAFF

V gene: TRBV11-2
CDR3 protein: CASSSLRVNTEAFF

V gene: TRBV3-1
CDR3 protein: CASAPLAGKLFF

V gene: TRBV11-2
CDR3 protein: CASSLLDSYTEAFF

V gene: TRBV7-3
CDR3 protein: CASSPTPTVQETQYF

V gene: TRBV24-1
CDR3 protein: CATSDLTGSYGYTF

V gene: TRBV12-3/TRBV12-4
CDR3 protein: CASSFGLAGERDIQYF

V gene: TRBV5-1
CDR3 protein: CASSLAVQPGNSPLHF

V gene: TRBV5-1
CDR3 protein: CASSLGQKPYNEQFF

V gene: TRBV20-1
CDR3 protein: CSARGGLQSYEQYF

V gene: TRBV7-3
CDR3 protein: CASSLTGQVVGETEAFF

V gene: TRBV12-3/TRBV12-4
CDR3 protein: CASSSLSYEQYF

V gene: TRBV9
CDR3 protein: CASSSQRGGAGYGYTF

V gene: TRBV3-1
CDR3 protein: CASSQGPARRGLFEDNYGYTF

V gene: TRBV5-5
CDR3 protein: CASSLLPGPGWTEAFF

V gene: TRBV7-2
CDR3 protein: CASSLVAGTSTDTQYF

V gene: TRBV11-3
CDR3 protein: CASSIGPSDTEAFF

V gene: TRBV3-1
CDR3 protein: CASTRGSNTGELFF

V gene: TRBV7-8
CDR3 protein: CASSFTGELDYTF

V gene: TRBV15
CDR3 protein: CATNVGGSGDTGELFF

V gene: TRBV12-3/TRBV12-4
CDR3 protein: CASSNHHRVSGNTIYF

V gene: TRBV12-3/TRBV12-4
CDR3 protein: CASSPGQASNQPQHF

V gene: TRBV28
CDR3 protein: CASSLSPEPNPSLSSYNEQFF

V gene: TRBV7-7
CDR3 protein: CASSVAGGVETQYF

V gene: TRBV6-6
CDR3 protein: CASSYSGDSNQPQHF

V gene: TRBV29-1
CDR3 protein: CSVGTGTYEQYF

V gene: TRBV12-3/TRBV12-4
CDR3 protein: CASSGGTGRFTDTQYF

V gene: TRBV24-1
CDR3 protein: CATSDFWASGTTDTQYF

V gene: TRBV18
CDR3 protein: CASSQPFRVSYGYTF

V gene: TRBV20-1
CDR3 protein: CSASRVGGTEAFF

V gene: TRBV20-1
CDR3 protein: CSASFRENTEAFF

V gene: TRBV5-1
CDR3 protein: CASSEGPVLEAFF

V gene: TRBV19
CDR3 protein: CASSRPGKDTIYF

V gene: TRBV9
CDR3 protein: CASSARDGEAFF

V gene: TRBV29-1
CDR3 protein: CSIKLADTYEQYF

V gene: TRBV5-6
CDR3 protein: CASSFGQKGSNEQFF

V gene: TRBV20-1
CDR3 protein: CSLARLAGDRDTQYF

V gene: TRBV20-1
CDR3 protein: CSADGATGMNTEAFF

V gene: TRBV6-2/TRBV6-3
CDR3 protein: CASRRTGGNNEQFF

V gene: TRBV5-1
CDR3 protein: CASTGLAGTHGEQFF

V gene: TRBV2
CDR3 protein: CASTFDSPLHF